Following are 19 T cell receptor beta chains from one sample sequenced in a study of CD8 T cells in Susac syndrome. With random hexamers, 0.5 to 1 ug RNA was reverse transcribed. TCRdb recomputed calls from the immunoSEQ multiplex PCR reads with MiXCR, one row per CDR3 protein. This repertoire shows tens of thousands of distinct CDR3 sequences, approximately 96% found once; its top ten account for 0.62%. Sequences were obtained from CD8+ T cells from PBMCs. These receptors originate from a human donor with Susac syndrome.

The chain is built from TRBV5-8 and TRBJ1-6; unclear D gene. The germline V and J ends were trimmed by 0 bases and 2 bases, with 12 bases remaining between them. The CDR3 is 17 amino acids. Germline CDR1 is SGHTS and CDR2 is YDEGEE. The CDR3 protein is CASSLEQPAPYNSPLHF. The CDR3 coding sequence is TGTGCCAGCAGCTTGGAACAGCCGGCGCCCTATAATTCACCCCTCCACTTT.

The chain uses TRBV20-1 and TRBJ1-3; a weak D match, TRBD1 (5 bases). This CDR3 contains 13 residues. CDR1 DFQATT and CDR2 SNEGSKA come from the germline V gene (reference sequence). The V and J ends lost 6 bases and 5 bases respectively, with 14 bases between them. CDR3 nucleotide sequence: TGCAGTGCCAGGGACCGTGGAAGAAACACCATATATTTT. This translates into CSARDRGRNTIYF.

The rearrangement links TRBV29-1 to TRBJ2-4; 12 bases are a match to TRBD2. The CDR3 covers 17 residues. Per the germline V gene, CDR1 is SQVTM and CDR2 is ANQGSEA. The V gene end was trimmed by 4 bases and the J gene end by 6 bases; junction bases not matched to a gene: 13. CDR3 bases: TGCAGCGTTGTCCCCGCGACTAGCGGGGGACTCTTAAACATTCAGTACTTC. Amino acid sequence: CSVVPATSGGLLNIQYF.

The gene calls are TRBV1 and TRBJ2-3; the D segment call TRBD2 is taken from the table without a DNA check. TRBV1 is tagged as a pseudogene. This CDR3 is 16 amino acids long. The CDR3 nucleotides are TGCACCAGCAGCCAACAGGGACCTACTAGCACAGATACGCAGTATTTT. It codes for CTSSQQGPTSTDTQYF.

The chain couples TRBV4-3 to TRBJ2-7; D not certain. The V gene's germline CDR1 is LGHNA and CDR2 YSLEER. V lost 0 bases and J 7 bases, leaving 7 bases between the germline ends. The length of the CDR3 is 12 residues. This chain's CDR3 is CASSQDSREQYF. The CDR3 nucleotides read TGCGCCAGCAGCCAAGATTCGAGAGAGCAGTACTTC.

The chain has TRBV19 and TRBJ2-1, with D possibly matching TRBD1 (5 bases). In germline, CDR1 is LNHDA, CDR2 SQIVND (reference sequence). The CDR3 is made up of 17 amino acids. With 9 bases removed from V and 0 bases from J, the gap between germline ends came to 21 bases. The CDR3, as DNA: TGTGCCAGCCGGCCGACAGATCTCTCCCCCTCCTACAATGAGCAGTTCTTC. It specifies CASRPTDLSPSYNEQFF.

This chain joins TRBV7-6 and TRBJ2-7; D gene uncertain. Trimming removed 1 base at V and 3 bases at J, with 7 bases between. This CDR3 comprises 13 residues. Germline values: CDR1 SGHVS, CDR2 FNYEAQ. The CDR3 nucleotides are TGTGCCAGCAGCTTAGAGGTCGGCTACGAGCAGTACTTC. It encodes CASSLEVGYEQYF.

The chain links TRBV9 to TRBJ1-2; TRBD1 is a possible D gene (5 bases). The V and J ends lost 2 bases and 4 bases respectively, with 12 bases between them. Germline V lookup: CDR1 SGDLS, CDR2 YYNGEE. This CDR3 region has 14 residues. CDR3 sequence reads: CASSVDTGPYGYTF. The CDR3 region has the DNA TGTGCCAGCAGCGTCGATACGGGGCCCTATGGCTACACCTTC.

The chain couples TRBV6-1 to TRBJ1-2; 8 positions match TRBD1. V was pared by 7 bases and J by 4 bases, with 8 bases of the junction left unmatched. Looked up from germline, CDR1 is MNHNS and CDR2 is SASEGT. The CDR3 is 14 amino acids. The CDR3 loop is CASTERDRIYGYTF. CDR3 coding DNA: TGTGCCAGCACCGAACGGGACAGGATCTATGGCTACACCTTC.

The J gene is TRBJ2-1, the V gene TRBV9; D is undetermined. The CDR3 runs 15 residues. The germline gives CDR1 SGDLS, CDR2 YYNGEE. Trimming cost V 0 bases and J 0 bases, with 7 bases left between them. Written as DNA, the CDR3 is TGTGCCAGCAGCGTAGACCACAGCTCCTACAATGAGCAGTTCTTC. Encoded protein: CASSVDHSSYNEQFF.

The chain links TRBV9 to TRBJ1-4, with D uncertain. The V and J ends lost 1 base and 5 bases respectively, with 9 bases between them. Germline V gene lookup returns CDR1 SGDLS and CDR2 YYNGEE. This CDR3 is 14 amino acids long. The CDR3 nucleotides are TGTGCCAGCAGCGTAACGGCGGGAAATGAAAAACTGTTTTTT. Translating it yields CASSVTAGNEKLFF.

This clonotype was recorded once. V and J are TRBV20-1 and TRBJ1-5; maybe TRBD1 (5 bases). CDR1 is DFQATT, CDR2 SNEGSKA, per germline (reference sequence). There are 13 residues in the CDR3. Trimming left V 3 bases short and J 4 bases short, with 10 bases between. The CDR3 DNA follows: TGCAGTGCTAGCCCTTCAGGGAATCAGCCCCAGCATTTT. Translated: CSASPSGNQPQHF.

The J gene is TRBJ2-7, the V gene TRBV25-1, with a possible D match to TRBD2 (5 bases). This CDR3 region has 12 residues. The germline gives CDR1 MGHDK, CDR2 SYGVNS. V lost 4 bases, J lost 4 bases, and 8 bases lay in between. The CDR3 protein is CASSGRGYEQYF. DNA of the CDR3: TGTGCCAGCAGTGGCAGAGGGTACGAGCAGTACTTC.

The CDR3 nucleotides read TGTGCCAGCAGTTACATCGGGGGGGAAGAGACCCAGTACTTC. It encodes CASSYIGGEETQYF. This sequence joins TRBV6-5 and TRBJ2-5, with 8 bases that match TRBD2. There are 14 residues in the CDR3. The germline CDR1 and CDR2 sequences are MNHEY and SVGAGI. J was trimmed by 3 bases and V by 2 bases; bases with no gene match: 2.

The V call is TRBV30, the J call TRBJ1-2, with D possibly being TRBD1 (6 bases). Looked up from germline, CDR1 is GTSNPN and CDR2 is SVGIG (reference sequence). V lost 5 bases to trimming and J lost 8 bases, with 15 bases between them. The CDR3 is 12 amino acids. In nucleotides, the CDR3 is TGTGCCTGGGCAGGGGATTCGTGGGGCTACACCTTC. Protein product: CAWAGDSWGYTF.

This chain joins TRBV2 and TRBJ1-2; D not resolved. CDR1 is SNHLY, CDR2 FYNNEI, per germline. Trimming pared 2 bases from V and 0 bases from J, leaving 10 bases between. CDR3 size: 15 residues. CDR3 residues: CASSERSGANYGYTF. The CDR3 nucleotides read TGTGCCAGCAGTGAACGGAGCGGAGCTAACTATGGCTACACCTTC.

This chain connects TRBV12-3 or TRBV12-4 to TRBJ2-1; either TRBD1 or TRBD2 may fit D (5 bases each). V shed 6 bases and J shed 4 bases, with 13 bases lying between them. CDR3 length: 14 amino acids. CDR3 sequence: CASRKRDVYNEQFF. CDR3 in DNA: TGTGCCAGCAGAAAACGGGACGTTTACAATGAGCAGTTCTTC.

DNA for the CDR3: TGTGCCAGCACTGCGGGGGGCATGGGGGGCAATGAGCAGTTCTTC. Protein sequence: CASTAGGMGGNEQFF. The J gene is TRBJ2-1, the V gene TRBV28; 8 bases are a match to TRBD2. The CDR3 is 15 residues long. Germline trimming cut 7 bases from V and 6 bases from J; bases unmatched to any gene: 11. Germline CDR1 and CDR2: MDHEN and SYDVKM.

The chain carries TRBV5-1 and TRBJ2-7, with a possible D match to TRBD2 (5 bases). V dropped 1 base and J dropped 4 bases, with 12 bases sitting between them. There are 14 residues in the CDR3. CDR1 is SGHRS, CDR2 YFSETQ, per germline. The CDR3 loop reads CASSLPREGYEQYF. CDR3 in DNA: TGCGCCAGCAGCTTGCCACGCGAGGGATACGAGCAGTACTTC.